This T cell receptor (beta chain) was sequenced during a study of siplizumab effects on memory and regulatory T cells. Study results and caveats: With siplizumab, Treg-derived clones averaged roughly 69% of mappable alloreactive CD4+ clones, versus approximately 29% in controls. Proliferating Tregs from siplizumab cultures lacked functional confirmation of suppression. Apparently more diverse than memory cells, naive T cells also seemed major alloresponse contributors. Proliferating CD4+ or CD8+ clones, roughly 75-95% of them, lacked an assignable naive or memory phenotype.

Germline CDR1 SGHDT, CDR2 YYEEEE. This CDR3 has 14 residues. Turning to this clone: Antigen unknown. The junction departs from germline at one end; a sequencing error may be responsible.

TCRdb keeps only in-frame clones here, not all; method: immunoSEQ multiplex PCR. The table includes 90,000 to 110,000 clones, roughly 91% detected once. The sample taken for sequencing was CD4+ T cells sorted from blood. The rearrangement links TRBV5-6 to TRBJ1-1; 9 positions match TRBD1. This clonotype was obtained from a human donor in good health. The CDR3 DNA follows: TGTGCCAGCACCTTGACAGGGGGGCGCACTGAAGCTTTCTTT. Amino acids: CASTLTGGRTEAFF.